These 23 T cell receptor beta chains originate from one sample sequenced in a study of siplizumab effects on memory and regulatory T cells. Profiling relied on immunoSEQ multiplex PCR, and the TCRdb table lists in-frame clones only, not all of them. The sample contains about 68,000 clones, around 93% of which appear only once. Sequenced sample: CD8+ T cells sorted from blood. Receptors originate from a human donor in good health.

The chain has TRBV19 and TRBJ2-3, with 9 bases fitting TRBD2. The V and J ends lost 5 bases and 0 bases, in that order; junction bases with no gene match: 12. CDR1 LNHDA and CDR2 SQIVND come from the germline V gene (reference sequence). This CDR3 has 18 residues. This CDR3 is CASSPGPSGDSSTDTQYF. The CDR3 nucleotides read TGTGCCAGTAGTCCCGGTCCTAGCGGGGATTCTAGCACAGATACGCAGTATTTT.

V is TRBV2 and J is TRBJ1-1, with a weak D call TRBD1 (6 bases). Germline assignment: CDR1 SNHLY and CDR2 FYNNEI. CDR3 length: 14 residues. Between the trimmed V and J ends, which lost 0 bases and 3 bases, there was a span of 8 bases. The CDR3 DNA follows: TGTGCCAGCAGTGAAGCGGGGGCCGACACTGAAGCTTTCTTT. Translated: CASSEAGADTEAFF. Combining the CDR3 with reference TRBV2 and TRBJ1-1 gives the whole variable domain EPEVTQTPSHQVTQMGQEVILRCVPISNHLYFYWYRQILGQKVEFLVSFYNNEISEKSEIFDDQFSVERPDGSNFTLKIRSTKLEDSAMYFCASSEAGADTEAFFGQGTRLTVV.

This chain connects TRBV18 to TRBJ2-7; D tentatively reads TRBD1 or TRBD2 (5 bases each). CDR3 length: 14 amino acids. The germline V gene has CDR1 KGHSH and CDR2 LQKENI. V was clipped by 6 bases and J by 2 bases, with 14 bases between them. In DNA, the CDR3 is TGTGCCAGCTCGCCAAACGGGGCCGCCTACGAGCAGTACTTC. Amino acid sequence: CASSPNGAAYEQYF.

This chain joins TRBV27 and TRBJ1-2, with D perhaps TRBD1 (6 bases). Germline loops: CDR1 MNHEY, CDR2 SMNVEV (reference sequence). The V end lost 6 bases, the J end lost 4 bases, and 18 bases lay between the germline ends. CDR3 length: 15 amino acids. The CDR3 reads CASSSEGGGGYGYTF. Here the CDR3 DNA reads TGTGCCAGCAGCTCAGAAGGAGGGGGGGGCTATGGCTACACCTTC.

The gene calls are TRBV30 and TRBJ1-1; weak D call: TRBD1 (5 bases). The length of the CDR3 is 12 residues. Germline CDR1 GTSNPN, CDR2 SVGIG (reference sequence). V shed 3 bases and J shed 10 bases, with 15 bases lying between them. The CDR3 sequence is CAWRGPGPIAFF. In DNA, the CDR3 is TGTGCCTGGAGGGGGCCGGGACCCATAGCTTTCTTT.

DNA for the CDR3: TGTGCCAGCACCCCCGGGGGGGCGGTGGCGGATACGCAGTATTTT. Its protein product is CASTPGGAVADTQYF. V is TRBV7-6 and J is TRBJ2-3, with 8 bases matching TRBD2. The CDR3 spans 15 residues. Germline V gene sequence: CDR1 SGHVS, CDR2 FNYEAQ. The V and J ends lost 7 bases and 6 bases, in that order; junction bases with no gene match: 12.

The chain carries TRBV19 and TRBJ1-1, with a weak D call TRBD1 (5 bases). The CDR3 consists of 16 residues. Between the trimmed V and J ends, which lost 1 base and 1 base, there was a span of 13 bases. Per the germline V gene, CDR1 is LNHDA and CDR2 is SQIVND (reference sequence). DNA for the CDR3: TGTGCCAGTAGTATAGTCCTTCCGGGACCGAACACTGAAGCTTTCTTT. Translation gives CASSIVLPGPNTEAFF.

V usage is TRBV10-1 and J usage is TRBJ2-2; 10 bases map to TRBD2. The CDR3 spans 15 residues. CDR1 WNHNN and CDR2 SYGVQD come from the germline V gene (reference sequence). V trimming: 2 bases; J trimming: 6 bases; junction bases outside the gene matches: 3. CDR3 sequence reads: CASSEEAGGSGELFF. The CDR3 nucleotides are TGCGCCAGCAGTGAGGAAGCGGGGGGGTCCGGGGAGCTGTTTTTT.

Notes on this clone: The sample holds other DNA sequences that translate to the same CDR3. The rearrangement links TRBV27 to TRBJ2-1; D gene unclear. Per germline, CDR1 MNHEY and CDR2 SMNVEV (reference sequence). This CDR3 is built from 13 residues. V dropped 2 bases and J dropped 0 bases, with 2 bases sitting between them. The CDR3 protein is CASSLSSYNEQFF. The CDR3, as DNA: TGTGCCAGCAGTTTAAGCTCCTACAATGAGCAGTTCTTC.

This chain joins TRBV7-9 and TRBJ2-1, with 8 bases matching TRBD2. The germline V gene encodes CDR1 SEHNR and CDR2 FQNEAQ (reference sequence). The trim removed 5 bases at V and 0 bases at J, leaving 6 bases unmatched. CDR3 length: 16 amino acids. CDR3 region: CASSPIAGSSYNEQFF. CDR3 DNA sequence: TGTGCCAGCAGCCCGATAGCGGGAAGCTCCTACAATGAGCAGTTCTTC.

The chain combines TRBV30 with TRBJ1-2; maybe TRBD1 (5 bases). Germline-derived CDR1 and CDR2 are GTSNPN and SVGIG (reference sequence). V lost 2 bases and J lost 7, with 11 bases in between. There are 12 residues in the CDR3. CDR3 nucleotide sequence: TGTGCCTGGAGTTTGGGGGACGGTGGCTACACCTTC. It specifies CAWSLGDGGYTF.

The count of this clone is one. The J gene is TRBJ2-3, the V gene TRBV6-5; 7 bases align to TRBD2. The CDR3 is 14 amino acids. Germline CDR1 is MNHEY and CDR2 is SVGAGI. The trim removed 3 bases at V and 4 bases at J, leaving 4 bases unmatched. The CDR3 spells CASSYTGLADTQYF. In DNA, the CDR3 is TGTGCCAGCAGTTATACAGGACTAGCAGATACGCAGTATTTT.

This chain uses TRBV5-3 with TRBJ1-4, with a weak D call TRBD1 (6 bases). TRBV5-3 is filed as an ORF, its function uncertain. CDR3 length: 15 residues. V was trimmed by 5 bases and J by 8 bases, leaving 19 bases between them. The CDR3 nucleotides are TGTGCCAGAAGAAAACAGGGAGGGTTTGGAGAAAAACTGTTTTTT. This codes for CARRKQGGFGEKLFF.

As for this clone: Compared with germline, one end of the junction differs, possibly owing to a read error. This chain connects TRBV11-2 to TRBJ1-5, with unresolved D. The CDR3 runs to 13 residues. The germline V gene has CDR1 SGHAT and CDR2 FQNNGV. The CDR3 loop reads CASSLDTSQPQHF. DNA of the CDR3: TGTGCCAGCAGCCTAGACACTTCTCAGCCCCAGCATTTT.

This chain uses TRBV6-1 with TRBJ2-2; a possible D gene is TRBD1 (5 bases). Germline V CDR1 and CDR2: MNHNS, SASEGT. The CDR3 length is 14 residues. Trimming removed 8 bases from V and 6 bases from J, with 16 bases in between. The CDR3 nucleotides read TGTGCCAGCGATGGGGCAGTGGGATCCGGGGAGCTGTTTTTT. Its translation: CASDGAVGSGELFF.

The sample holds a few counts of this clone. V is TRBV7-2 and J is TRBJ1-6, with 9 positions matching TRBD1. The V segment lost 1 base and the J segment 6 bases; nucleotides outside the gene matches: 4. Germline values: CDR1 SGHTA, CDR2 FQGNSA. The CDR3 spans 16 residues. The CDR3, as DNA: TGTGCCAGCAGCTTAGGCACAGGGGGCATTAATTCACCCCTCCACTTT. Translation gives CASSLGTGGINSPLHF.

CDR3 nucleotide sequence: TGTGCCAGCAGTTACGGCGGCGGACAAGAGACCCAGTACTTC. It encodes CASSYGGGQETQYF. The chain is built from TRBV6-5 and TRBJ2-5; D remains ambiguous. The V gene's germline CDR1 is MNHEY and CDR2 SVGAGI. The CDR3 is 14 residues long. V lost 2 bases and J lost 2, with 9 bases in between.

This chain uses TRBV7-3 with TRBJ2-7; D not resolved. Trimming left V 3 bases short and J 2 bases short, with 8 bases between. Germline assignment: CDR1 SGHTA and CDR2 FQGTGA. The length of the CDR3 is 13 residues. For the CDR3, the DNA is TGTGCCAGCAGCTTCGCGGATCCCTACGAGCAGTACTTC. Translated: CASSFADPYEQYF.

This chain connects TRBV29-1 to TRBJ2-2; D is perhaps TRBD1 (5 bases). CDR3 size: 14 residues. Germline V CDR1 and CDR2: SQVTM, ANQGSEA. Trimming removed 6 bases from V and 3 bases from J, with 14 bases in between. Here the CDR3 reads CSVKPQGYTGELFF. The CDR3 nucleotides read TGCAGCGTCAAACCGCAGGGTTACACCGGGGAGCTGTTTTTT.

This chain links TRBV28 with TRBJ2-5; 9 bases are shared with TRBD1. Per the germline V gene, CDR1 is MDHEN and CDR2 is SYDVKM. The CDR3 loop spans 14 amino acids. J gave up 4 bases and V 5 bases, and 5 bases lay outside the gene matches. The CDR3 loop is CASSRTGEGETQYF. CDR3 bases: TGTGCCAGCAGTAGGACAGGGGAGGGAGAGACCCAGTACTTC.

The chain carries TRBV7-9 and TRBJ2-5; tentatively, D is TRBD1 or TRBD2 (5 bases each). CDR1 SEHNR and CDR2 FQNEAQ come from the germline V gene (reference sequence). The CDR3 is 17 residues long. The V end lost 0 bases, the J end lost 4 bases, and 18 bases lay between the germline ends. The CDR3 protein is CASSLAGGSERGETQYF. CDR3 coding DNA: TGTGCCAGCAGCTTAGCCGGAGGTTCGGAAAGGGGAGAGACCCAGTACTTC.

The chain has TRBV6-5 and TRBJ2-2, with 9 positions matching TRBD2. The CDR3 consists of 14 residues. Germline V gene sequence: CDR1 MNHEY, CDR2 SVGAGI. The V and J ends lost 8 bases and 5 bases, in that order; junction bases with no gene match: 6. DNA of the CDR3: TGTGCCAGCGGTAGACTAGCGGAAACCGGGGAGCTGTTTTTT. Protein sequence: CASGRLAETGELFF.

This chain joins TRBV7-3 and TRBJ2-5; D possibly corresponds to TRBD2 (5 bases). CDR1 and CDR2 (germline): SGHTA, FQGTGA. This CDR3 is built from 14 residues. The germline V and J ends were trimmed by 5 bases and 6 bases, with 16 bases remaining between them. This CDR3 is CASSPYYGVKTQYF. CDR3 bases: TGTGCCAGCAGCCCCTATTACGGGGTGAAGACCCAGTACTTC. Using reference TRBV7-3 and TRBJ2-5 for the parts outside the CDR3, the full variable domain is GAGVSQTPSNKVTEKGKYVELRCDPISGHTALYWYRQSLGQGPEFLIYFQGTGAADDSGLPNDRFFAVRPEGSVSTLKIQRTERGDSAVYLCASSPYYGVKTQYFGPGTRLLVL.